This T cell receptor (beta chain) was recorded in a study of T cells in Graves' hyperthyroidism and ophthalmopathy. Researchers took RNA transcripts and amplified the TCR beta CDR3 regions from them. Primed by the HTBI set, a first-round RT-PCR was run on the TCR CDR3. TCRdb ran MiXCR on the multiplex PCR reads and lists one entry per CDR3 protein. This table has over 650,000 distinct CDR3 sequences, around 15% appearing once. This clonotype was detected many times. Sample: blood. The receptor's source is a young man with Graves' hyperthyroidism.

The CDR3 nucleotides read TGTGCCTGGAGCGCTACGTTGGGTATGGGAGGCTACACCTTC. As protein: CAWSATLGMGGYTF. The chain joins TRBV30 to TRBJ1-2; no clear D gene. The length of the CDR3 is 14 residues. Germline CDR1 and CDR2: GTSNPN and SVGIG (reference sequence). V gave up 3 bases and J gave up 8 bases, with 19 bases separating them. Drawing the rest from reference TRBV30 and TRBJ1-2, the complete variable domain is SQTIHQWPATLVQPVGSPLSLECTVEGTSNPNLYWYRQAAGRGLQLLFYSVGIGQISSEVPQNLSASRPQDRQFILSSKKLLLSDSGFYLCAWSATLGMGGYTFGSGTRLTVV.